This is a list of T cell receptor beta chains from one sample in a study of cytotoxic CD8 clonotypes in ibrutinib-treated CLL. TCRdb's table, derived via immunoSEQ multiplex PCR, lists solely in-frame clones and lacks some. The repertoire holds more than 200,000 clones, more than 65% seen once, with over 5.5% in the top ten. This specimen consisted of PBMCs, obtained after 12 months of ibrutinib treatment. All receptors derive from a human donor with chronic lymphocytic leukemia. The CDR3 runs from the conserved cysteine through the conserved F or W. Fields, in order: D gene, J gene, V gene, CDR3 protein. The D gene is left open where the match is weak.

d_gene: .
j_gene: TRBJ1-2
v_gene: TRBV30
CDR3aa: CAWVERGFAYGYTF

d_gene: TRBD1
j_gene: TRBJ1-1
v_gene: TRBV18
CDR3aa: CASSLQATGELGRGPNTEAFF

d_gene: TRBD1
j_gene: TRBJ1-4
v_gene: TRBV2
CDR3aa: CASRRGDSNNEKLFF

d_gene: .
j_gene: TRBJ1-3
v_gene: TRBV6-1
CDR3aa: CASSEVGSFSGNTIYF

d_gene: .
j_gene: TRBJ2-5
v_gene: TRBV5-6
CDR3aa: CASSGNRAETQYF

d_gene: .
j_gene: TRBJ1-2
v_gene: TRBV7-3
CDR3aa: CASSTSRQTNYGYTF

d_gene: TRBD2
j_gene: TRBJ2-5
v_gene: TRBV19
CDR3aa: CASTSYGGGSQETQYF

d_gene: TRBD1
j_gene: TRBJ2-5
v_gene: TRBV2
CDR3aa: CASRETGVPETQYF

d_gene: TRBD1
j_gene: TRBJ1-4
v_gene: TRBV5-6
CDR3aa: CASRLGTGGATQNEKLFF

d_gene: TRBD2
j_gene: TRBJ2-7
v_gene: TRBV2
CDR3aa: CASSRGLAPSYEQYF

d_gene: TRBD1
j_gene: TRBJ1-1
v_gene: TRBV9
CDR3aa: CASRPQGVTEAFF

d_gene: .
j_gene: TRBJ2-1
v_gene: TRBV7-2
CDR3aa: CASSLQGGLLRNEQFF

d_gene: TRBD2
j_gene: TRBJ2-1
v_gene: TRBV30
CDR3aa: CAWSVGSGIDEQFF

d_gene: .
j_gene: TRBJ1-1
v_gene: TRBV18
CDR3aa: CASSKGRGNTEAFF

d_gene: .
j_gene: TRBJ1-2
v_gene: TRBV5-1
CDR3aa: CASSPGGQRSYGYTF

d_gene: .
j_gene: TRBJ2-7
v_gene: TRBV28
CDR3aa: CASSLQRVQREQYF

d_gene: .
j_gene: TRBJ1-5
v_gene: TRBV28
CDR3aa: CASSFPPDSSNQPQHF

d_gene: .
j_gene: TRBJ2-2
v_gene: TRBV30
CDR3aa: CAWSVWLRGSGELFF

d_gene: .
j_gene: TRBJ2-5
v_gene: TRBV5-1
CDR3aa: CASSASGHQRETQYF

d_gene: .
j_gene: TRBJ2-3
v_gene: TRBV5-1
CDR3aa: CASSLGRRGLYTDTQYF

d_gene: .
j_gene: TRBJ2-6
v_gene: TRBV7-9
CDR3aa: CASSSGGSGANVLTF

d_gene: .
j_gene: TRBJ2-1
v_gene: TRBV7-8
CDR3aa: CASSSNRVRLSGPNEQFF

d_gene: TRBD2
j_gene: TRBJ2-7
v_gene: TRBV10-2
CDR3aa: CASSVRTSAYEQYF

d_gene: .
j_gene: TRBJ1-2
v_gene: TRBV19
CDR3aa: CASSIQAIYGYTF

d_gene: .
j_gene: TRBJ1-1
v_gene: TRBV15
CDR3aa: CATSRLRGNTEAFF

d_gene: .
j_gene: TRBJ1-1
v_gene: TRBV28
CDR3aa: CASIIQGVGTEAFF

d_gene: .
j_gene: TRBJ2-5
v_gene: TRBV30
CDR3aa: CAWSGRVQYF

d_gene: TRBD1
j_gene: TRBJ1-2
v_gene: TRBV9
CDR3aa: CASSVVATGGDGYTF

d_gene: TRBD2
j_gene: TRBJ2-7
v_gene: TRBV28
CDR3aa: CASSFPGDYSYEQYF

d_gene: TRBD1
j_gene: TRBJ1-1
v_gene: TRBV11-2
CDR3aa: CASSQGGTNTEAFF

d_gene: .
j_gene: TRBJ1-6
v_gene: TRBV14
CDR3aa: CASSQGLAGYNSPLHF

d_gene: .
j_gene: TRBJ2-5
v_gene: TRBV5-1
CDR3aa: CASSLSHGGQETQYF

d_gene: .
j_gene: TRBJ2-7
v_gene: TRBV18
CDR3aa: CASSPLVSGPASEQYF

d_gene: .
j_gene: TRBJ1-5
v_gene: TRBV6-1
CDR3aa: CASSEAGEGQPQHF

d_gene: TRBD1
j_gene: TRBJ1-4
v_gene: TRBV7-8
CDR3aa: CASSLTGGSEKLFF

d_gene: TRBD1
j_gene: TRBJ1-2
v_gene: TRBV5-1
CDR3aa: CASSLGQGAGDGYTF